Below, 22 T cell receptor beta chains from the same sample are listed, as sequenced in a study of T cells in Graves' hyperthyroidism and ophthalmopathy. Template material for amplifying TCR beta CDR3 regions consisted of RNA transcripts. A set of HTBI primers served as the primers for a first-round RT-PCR of the TCR CDR3. TCRdb itself ran the multiplex PCR reads through MiXCR, one entry per CDR3 protein. The sample yields about 360,000 distinct CDR3 sequences, 19% seen once. The sequencing sample was made of blood. Source of these receptors: a woman younger than 30 with Graves' hyperthyroidism.

This clonotype was picked up many times. This sequence joins TRBV6-5 and TRBJ1-2; 8 bases fit TRBD1. The CDR3 contains 14 residues. Trimming removed 4 bases from V and 3 bases from J; junction bases left unmatched: 4. CDR1 is MNHEY, CDR2 SVGAGI, per germline. The DNA of the CDR3 is TGTGCCAGCAGTTCAGGGGGCGCTGACTATGGCTACACCTTC. Its protein product is CASSSGGADYGYTF.

The rearrangement uses TRBV6-5 and TRBJ2-7, with D possibly TRBD2 on 5 matching bases. V lost 6 bases and J lost 1, with 13 bases in between. The CDR3 is made up of 14 amino acids. Germline V CDR1 and CDR2: MNHEY, SVGAGI. Here the CDR3 DNA reads TGTGCCAGCAGCTTAGAAAGCGGTTCCTACGAGCAGTACTTC. Amino acids: CASSLESGSYEQYF.

This clonotype was observed a few times. In DNA form, the CDR3 reads TGTGCCAGCGGGCCGAGCAAGTACTTC. It encodes CASGPSKYF. The genes are TRBV28 and TRBJ2-7; no clear D gene. V was clipped by 8 bases and J by 11 bases, with 10 bases between them. The germline CDR1 and CDR2 sequences are MDHEN and SYDVKM. The CDR3 extends over 9 amino acids. The full variable domain, its missing parts supplied by reference TRBV28 and TRBJ2-7, is DVKVTQSSRYLVKRTGEKVFLECVQDMDHENMFWYRQDPGLGLRLIYFSYDVKMKEKGDIPEGYSVSREKKERFSLILESASTNQTSMYLCASGPSKYFGPGTRLTVT.

The chain uses TRBV28 and TRBJ2-7; D gene uncertain. The length of the CDR3 is 12 residues. Trimming removed 6 bases at V and 10 bases at J, with 16 bases between. Germline V gives CDR1 MDHEN, CDR2 SYDVKM. The CDR3 loop is CASSTQFGLQYF. For the CDR3, the DNA is TGTGCCAGCAGCACCCAGTTTGGGCTTCAGTACTTC.

This clonotype appeared many times. The V gene is TRBV10-3, the J gene TRBJ1-2; D gene uncertain. This CDR3 has 15 residues. Trimming shortened V by 0 bases and J by 3 bases, and 11 bases separated the two germline ends. Germline V gene data show CDR1 as ENHRY and CDR2 as SYGVKD. The CDR3 DNA sequence: TGTGCCATCAGTGAGTCCGGTGGACCCCACTATGGCTACACCTTC. Translated: CAISESGGPHYGYTF.

Many counts were recorded for this clonotype. This chain joins TRBV7-9 and TRBJ1-3; D gene ambiguous. CDR3 size: 14 residues. V shed 2 bases and J shed 0 bases, with 5 bases lying between them. The germline gives CDR1 SEHNR, CDR2 FQNEAQ (reference sequence). CDR3 protein: CASSLKGSGNTIYF. The DNA of the CDR3 is TGTGCCAGCAGCTTAAAAGGCTCTGGAAACACCATATATTTT.

This clonotype was counted at least ten times. The chain couples TRBV11-2 to TRBJ2-5; 14 positions agree with TRBD2. After removal of 5 bases from V and 5 bases from J, the junction contained 10 bases not matched to a gene. The CDR3 runs 17 residues. Per the germline V gene, CDR1 is SGHAT and CDR2 is FQNNGV. The CDR3 nucleotides are TGTGCCAGCAGCCTGGGGACTAGCGGGGGCCGAGGGGAGACCCAGTACTTC. Translating it yields CASSLGTSGGRGETQYF.

The sample holds many counts of this clonotype. CDR3 in amino acids: CSVRPRAETQYF. For the CDR3, the DNA is TGCAGCGTTAGGCCCAGGGCAGAGACCCAGTACTTC. The rearrangement joins TRBV29-1 to TRBJ2-5; D perhaps matches TRBD1 (5 bases). The CDR3 runs to 12 residues. The V gene lost 5 bases and the J gene lost 4 bases, with 11 bases spanning the gap. Germline-derived CDR1 and CDR2 are SQVTM and ANQGSEA. The entire variable domain, with the rest obtained from reference TRBV29-1 and TRBJ2-5, is as follows: SAVISQKPSRDICQRGTSLTIQCQVDSQVTMMFWYRQQPGQSLTLIATANQGSEATYESGFVIDKFPISRPNLTFSTLTVSNMSPEDSSIYLCSVRPRAETQYFGPGTRLLVL.

This clonotype showed up many times. The V gene is TRBV28, the J gene TRBJ1-6; 8 bases map to TRBD1. Trimming took 5 bases from V and 6 from J; bases not matched to a gene: 3. The CDR3 extends over 14 amino acids. Germline CDR1 is MDHEN and CDR2 is SYDVKM. The CDR3 coding sequence is TGTGCCAGCAGTCAGGGGGCGGTTAATTCACCCCTCCACTTT. This codes for CASSQGAVNSPLHF.

This clonotype was counted ten times or more. The rearrangement joins TRBV29-1 to TRBJ1-2, with TRBD1 identical over 7 bases. This CDR3 contains 12 residues. Germline CDR1 reads SQVTM; CDR2 reads ANQGSEA. Trimming removed 7 bases from V and 1 base from J; junction bases left unmatched: 3. The CDR3 bases are TGCAGCGCTGGACAGGATAACTATGGCTACACCTTC. Residues: CSAGQDNYGYTF.

This clonotype was seen at least ten times. The rearrangement uses TRBV20-1 and TRBJ2-2, with D perhaps matching TRBD1 (6 bases). V was trimmed by 3 bases and J by 1 base, leaving 15 bases between them. CDR1 is DFQATT and CDR2 is SNEGSKA in the germline V gene (reference sequence). This CDR3 has 16 residues. The CDR3: CSASQGHLLNTGELFF. CDR3 coding DNA: TGCAGTGCTAGTCAGGGGCATCTACTGAACACCGGGGAGCTGTTTTTT.

This clonotype was recorded many times. The chain combines TRBV20-1 with TRBJ2-7; 15 bases align to TRBD2. J gave up 4 bases and V 6 bases, and 4 bases lay outside the gene matches. Germline CDR1 and CDR2: DFQATT and SNEGSKA (reference sequence). The CDR3 has 14 residues. The CDR3, as DNA: TGCAGTGCCCTAGGACTAGCGGGGGGGTACGAGCAGTACTTC. This encodes CSALGLAGGYEQYF.

This clonotype was counted at least ten times. The chain uses TRBV5-6 and TRBJ2-5; 8 positions agree with TRBD2. V lost 5 bases to trimming and J lost 4 bases; unmatched junction nucleotides: 10. The CDR3 length is 15 residues. Germline V CDR1 and CDR2: SGHDT, YYEEEE. The CDR3 reads CASRPTGTRRETQYF. DNA for the CDR3: TGTGCCAGCAGGCCTACCGGGACTAGGAGAGAGACCCAGTACTTC.

In this sample, this clonotype turned up a few times. A much larger clone lies a single base off, so this may be a read error. The chain joins TRBV7-3 to TRBJ2-7, with 9 nucleotides matching TRBD2. Per the germline V gene, CDR1 is SGHTA and CDR2 is FQGTGA. The CDR3 totals 13 residues. In nucleotides, the CDR3 is TGTGTCAGCAGTATTAGCGGGGGAGAAGAGCAGTACTTC. Its protein is CVSSISGGEEQYF. Complete variable domain (other parts from reference TRBV7-3 and TRBJ2-7): GAGVSQTPSNKVTEKGKYVELRCDPISGHTALYWYRQSLGQGPEFLIYFQGTGAADDSGLPNDRFFAVRPEGSVSTLKIQRTERGDSAVYLCVSSISGGEEQYFGPGTRLTVT.

Ten or more counts support this clonotype. J is TRBJ2-7 and V is TRBV6-2 or TRBV6-3; tentative D call: TRBD1 (5 bases). The CDR3 runs to 14 residues. V lost 4 bases to trimming and J lost 0 bases, with 10 bases between them. CDR1 and CDR2 from the germline V gene are MNHEY and SVGEGT. Here the CDR3 DNA reads TGTGCCAGCAGTTCCTACAGGAGCTCCTACGAGCAGTACTTC. Translating it yields CASSSYRSSYEQYF.

At least ten counts were recorded for this clonotype. This chain joins TRBV6-5 and TRBJ1-2; D perhaps matches TRBD1 (5 bases). Germline assignment: CDR1 MNHEY and CDR2 SVGAGI. V lost 8 bases, J lost 3 bases, and 16 bases lay in between. The CDR3 contains 14 residues. The CDR3: CASVLGGLDYGYTF. CDR3 in DNA: TGTGCCAGCGTTCTCGGGGGTTTGGACTATGGCTACACCTTC.

The J gene is TRBJ2-7, the V gene TRBV20-1, with 8 bases that match TRBD1. Germline CDR1 and CDR2: DFQATT and SNEGSKA (reference sequence). The CDR3 has 14 residues. V shed 1 base, J shed 0 bases, and the junction held 2 bases outside the gene matches. The CDR3 DNA sequence: TGCAGTGCTAGAGGACAGGGGAGCTCCTACGAGCAGTACTTC. Translating it yields CSARGQGSSYEQYF.

This clonotype was recorded many times. J is TRBJ2-4 and V is TRBV30, with a tentative D call TRBD1 (5 bases). The CDR3 is 13 amino acids. The germline V gene has CDR1 GTSNPN and CDR2 SVGIG (reference sequence). V was shortened by 0 bases and J by 14 bases, with 17 bases between the two germline ends. Here the CDR3 DNA reads TGTGCCTGGAGTGTGAGCAGGGTGGACGGTAAGTACTTC. This translates into CAWSVSRVDGKYF.

Many counts were recorded for this clonotype. The chain carries TRBV2 and TRBJ1-2, with TRBD1 as a possible D gene (6 bases). V shed 3 bases and J shed 6 bases, with 17 bases lying between them. Germline CDR1 reads SNHLY; CDR2 reads FYNNEI. The length of the CDR3 is 15 residues. The CDR3 coding sequence is TGTGCCAGCAGTGATACGGGACACCCTGGGGATGGCTACACCTTC. This gives the protein CASSDTGHPGDGYTF.

The rearrangement uses TRBV29-1 and TRBJ1-1; maybe TRBD1 (5 bases). This CDR3 has 15 residues. CDR1 and CDR2 (germline): SQVTM, ANQGSEA. V was clipped by 6 bases and J by 1 base, with 18 bases between them. The CDR3 reads CSVLEPGRTNTEAFF. In nucleotides, the CDR3 is TGCAGCGTCCTCGAACCGGGACGGACGAACACTGAAGCTTTCTTT.

There are many counts of this clonotype. The CDR3 DNA reads TGTGCCAGCAGTGCCCCCAACGGGAACTATGGCTACACCTTC. It encodes CASSAPNGNYGYTF. The chain carries TRBV6-1 and TRBJ1-2; D ambiguous. The CDR3 spans 14 residues. V lost 4 bases and J lost 2, with 11 bases in between. CDR1 is MNHNS and CDR2 is SASEGT in the germline V gene.

This sequence joins TRBV20-1 and TRBJ1-2; TRBD1 might be the D (6 bases). CDR1 and CDR2 (germline): DFQATT, SNEGSKA (reference sequence). This CDR3 contains 12 residues. V lost 6 bases and J lost 2, with 10 bases in between. Here the CDR3 DNA reads TGCAGTGCCTGGGACACGAACTATGGCTACACCTTC. Its protein product is CSAWDTNYGYTF.